This T cell receptor beta chain is from a study of vaccination and CD4 T cells after COVID-19. Study overall: Recovered patients in the cohort numbered six men and four women, two of them Hispanic. Stimulation used overlapping spike peptides from SARS-CoV-2, HCoV-NL63, HCoV-OC43 and HCoV-229E.

Regarding treatment: roughly ten-day PBMC culture with coronavirus spike peptide pools or control peptides (ViraFEST assay). PCR positivity dates ran from March to December 2020, preceding US Alpha, Beta and Delta variants. Cultured CD4+ T cells had their DNA profiled by the Oncomine TCR Beta short-read assay. TCRdb re-called the PCR reads through MiXCR, storing one row per CDR3 protein. The table shows 3,500 to 4,500 distinct CDR3 sequences, with around 20% occurring only once. Trimming took off 1 base at V and 4 bases at J, with 13 bases between the two ends. Looked up from germline, CDR1 is DFQATT and CDR2 is SNEGSKA (reference sequence). CDR3 size: 14 residues. Remarks on this clonotype: The antigen is not known.

The chain uses TRBV20-1 and TRBJ1-1; possibly TRBD1 for D (5 bases). This receptor was obtained from a human donor who had recovered from COVID-19. This material consisted of CD4+ T cells from blood, cultured in vitro, taken after SARS-CoV-2 vaccination. The CDR3 DNA sequence: TGCAGTGCTAGAGGGGGGGGTAGGGGCACTGAAGCTTTCTTT. Its translation is CSARGGGRGTEAFF.